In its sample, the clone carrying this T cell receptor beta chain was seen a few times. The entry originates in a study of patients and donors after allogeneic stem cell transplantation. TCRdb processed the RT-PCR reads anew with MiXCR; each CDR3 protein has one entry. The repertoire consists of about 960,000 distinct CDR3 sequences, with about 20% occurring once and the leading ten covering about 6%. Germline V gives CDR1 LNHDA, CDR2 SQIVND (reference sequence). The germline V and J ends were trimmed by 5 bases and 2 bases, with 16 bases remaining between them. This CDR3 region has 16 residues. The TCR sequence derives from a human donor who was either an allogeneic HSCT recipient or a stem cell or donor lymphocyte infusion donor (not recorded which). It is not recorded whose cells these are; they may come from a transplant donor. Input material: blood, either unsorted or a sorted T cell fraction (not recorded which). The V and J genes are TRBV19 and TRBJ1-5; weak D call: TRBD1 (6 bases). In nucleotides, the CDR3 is TGTGCCAGTAGTGTTGACAGGCCTGGGGGCAATCAGCCCCAGCATTTT. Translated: CASSVDRPGGNQPQHF. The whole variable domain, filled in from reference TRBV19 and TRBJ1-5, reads DGGITQSPKYLFRKEGQNVTLSCEQNLNHDAMYWYRQDPGQGLRLIYYSQIVNDFQKGDIAEGYSVSREKKESFPLTVTSAQKNPTAFYLCASSVDRPGGNQPQHFGDGTRLSIL.